This TCR beta chain was observed in a study of T-cell reconstitution after alpha-beta-depleted transplantation in children. V lost 3 bases and J 2 bases, leaving 18 bases between the germline ends. There are 17 residues in the CDR3. The germline V gene encodes CDR1 SGDLS and CDR2 YYNGEE. This clonotype was observed at least ten times. Unique molecular identifiers featured in how the TCRbeta library was prepared. TCRdb called the PCR reads again in MiXCR, with one record for every CDR3 protein. The table has about 240,000 distinct CDR3 sequences, 12% seen once; the top ten hold around 2.8%. The chain links TRBV9 to TRBJ2-4; TRBD1 is a possible D gene (7 bases). This receptor was taken from a human donor who donated a stem cell graft to a child with acute lymphoblastic leukemia. Sequenced material: PBMCs from the stem cell graft donor, taken from the stem cell graft. The CDR3 is CASSEGPEGAPKNIQYF. DNA for the CDR3: TGTGCCAGCAGCGAGGGCCCGGAGGGGGCGCCCAAAAACATTCAGTACTTC.